Ten or more counts support the clone carrying this T cell receptor (beta chain). Antigen unknown. Samples came from axillary lymph nodes draining the breast cancer. In TCRdb, the multiplex PCR reads were re-called with MiXCR into one record per CDR3 protein. The data contain around 130,000 distinct CDR3 sequences, 30% to 35% of them singletons. The CDR3 has 14 residues. Trimming cost V 0 bases and J 15 bases; bases outside gene matches: 11. Germline V gives CDR1 SGHDN, CDR2 FVKESK. This record comes from a study of breast tumors, draining lymph nodes, adjacent tissues. Study results and limitations: Compared with basal-like, luminal-like tumors shared significantly more repertoire with nontumor tissue. Data fit most tumor T cells coming from lymph node, expanding in tumor. Tumor TCR diversity was below lymph nodes but above nontumor tissue. The lymph node origin of tumor T cells was framed as consistent with a hypothesis, not demonstrated.

The receptor was derived from a female donor with breast cancer. Some clones in this sample may be carry-over from other donors' samples. This chain uses TRBV14 with TRBJ2-1; 7 bases map to TRBD2. Sequencing was carried out using axillary lymph node tissue. The CDR3 DNA reads as TGTGCCAGCAGCCAAGACCAATACCGGGAGGAGGGGTTCTTC. Translated: CASSQDQYREEGFF. The full variable domain, completed using reference TRBV14 and TRBJ2-1, is EAGVTQFPSHSVIEKGQTVTLRCDPISGHDNLYWYRRVMGKEIKFLLHFVKESKQDESGMPNNRFLAERTGGTYSTLKVQPAELEDSGVYFCASSQDQYREEGFFGPGTRLTVL.